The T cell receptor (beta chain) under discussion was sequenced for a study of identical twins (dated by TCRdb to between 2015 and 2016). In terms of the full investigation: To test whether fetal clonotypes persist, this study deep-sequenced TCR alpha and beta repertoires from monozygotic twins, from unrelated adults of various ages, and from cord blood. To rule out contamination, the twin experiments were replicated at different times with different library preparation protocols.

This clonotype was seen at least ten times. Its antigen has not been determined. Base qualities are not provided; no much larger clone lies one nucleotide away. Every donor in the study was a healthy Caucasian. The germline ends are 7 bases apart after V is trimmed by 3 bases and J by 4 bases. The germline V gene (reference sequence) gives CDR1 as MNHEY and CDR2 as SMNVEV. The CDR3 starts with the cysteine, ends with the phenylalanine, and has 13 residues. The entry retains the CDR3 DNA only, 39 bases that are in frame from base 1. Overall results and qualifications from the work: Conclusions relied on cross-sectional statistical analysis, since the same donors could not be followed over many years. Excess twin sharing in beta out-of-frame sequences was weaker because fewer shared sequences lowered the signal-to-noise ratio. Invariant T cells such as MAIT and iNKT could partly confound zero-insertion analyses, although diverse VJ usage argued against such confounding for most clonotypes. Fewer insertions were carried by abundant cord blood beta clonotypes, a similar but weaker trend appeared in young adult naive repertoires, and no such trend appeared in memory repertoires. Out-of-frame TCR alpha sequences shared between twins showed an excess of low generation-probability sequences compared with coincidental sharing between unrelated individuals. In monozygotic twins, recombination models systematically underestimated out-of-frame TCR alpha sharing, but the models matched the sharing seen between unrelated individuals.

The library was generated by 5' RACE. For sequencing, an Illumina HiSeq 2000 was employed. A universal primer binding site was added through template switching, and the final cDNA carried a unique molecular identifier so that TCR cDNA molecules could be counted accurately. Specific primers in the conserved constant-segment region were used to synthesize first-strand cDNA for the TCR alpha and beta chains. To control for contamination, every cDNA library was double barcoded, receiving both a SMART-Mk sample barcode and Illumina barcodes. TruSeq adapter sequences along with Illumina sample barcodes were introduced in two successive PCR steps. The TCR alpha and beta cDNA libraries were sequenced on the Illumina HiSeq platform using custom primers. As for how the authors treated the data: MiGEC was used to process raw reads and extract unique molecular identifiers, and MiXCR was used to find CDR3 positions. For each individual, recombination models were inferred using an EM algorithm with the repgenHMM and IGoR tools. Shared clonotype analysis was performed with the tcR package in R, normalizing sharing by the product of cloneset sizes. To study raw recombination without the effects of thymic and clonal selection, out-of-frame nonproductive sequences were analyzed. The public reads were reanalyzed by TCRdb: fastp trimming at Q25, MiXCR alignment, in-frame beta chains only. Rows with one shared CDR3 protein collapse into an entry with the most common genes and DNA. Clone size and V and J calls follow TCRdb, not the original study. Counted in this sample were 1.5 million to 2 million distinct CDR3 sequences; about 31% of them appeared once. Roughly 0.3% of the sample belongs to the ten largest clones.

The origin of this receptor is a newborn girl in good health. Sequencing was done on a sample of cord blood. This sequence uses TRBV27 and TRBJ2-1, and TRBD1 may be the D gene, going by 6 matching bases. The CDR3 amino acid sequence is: CASSFDRYNEQFF. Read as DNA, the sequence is TGTGCCAGCAGTTTTGACAGGTACAATGAGCAGTTCTTC.